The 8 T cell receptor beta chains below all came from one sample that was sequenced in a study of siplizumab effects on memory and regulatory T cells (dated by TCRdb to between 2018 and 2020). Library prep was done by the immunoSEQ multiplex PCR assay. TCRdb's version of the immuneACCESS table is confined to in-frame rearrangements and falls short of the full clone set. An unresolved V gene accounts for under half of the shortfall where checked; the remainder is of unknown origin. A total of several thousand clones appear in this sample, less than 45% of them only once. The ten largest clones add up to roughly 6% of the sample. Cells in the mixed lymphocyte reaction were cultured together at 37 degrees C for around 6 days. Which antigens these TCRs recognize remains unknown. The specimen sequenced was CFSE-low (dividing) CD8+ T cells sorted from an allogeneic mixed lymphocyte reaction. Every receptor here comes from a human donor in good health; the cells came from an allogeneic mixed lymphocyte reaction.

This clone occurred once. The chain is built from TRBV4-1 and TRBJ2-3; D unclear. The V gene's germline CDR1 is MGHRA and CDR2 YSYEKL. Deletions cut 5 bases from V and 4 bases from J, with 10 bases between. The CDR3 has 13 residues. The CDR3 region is CASSDLESDTQYF. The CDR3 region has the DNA TGCGCCAGCAGCGACCTGGAGTCAGATACGCAGTATTTT.

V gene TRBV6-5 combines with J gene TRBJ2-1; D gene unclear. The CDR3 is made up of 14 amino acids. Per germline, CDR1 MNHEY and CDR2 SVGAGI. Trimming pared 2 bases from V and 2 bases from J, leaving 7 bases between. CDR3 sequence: CASSYARAYNEQFF. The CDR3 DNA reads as TGTGCCAGCAGTTACGCTCGAGCCTACAATGAGCAGTTCTTC.

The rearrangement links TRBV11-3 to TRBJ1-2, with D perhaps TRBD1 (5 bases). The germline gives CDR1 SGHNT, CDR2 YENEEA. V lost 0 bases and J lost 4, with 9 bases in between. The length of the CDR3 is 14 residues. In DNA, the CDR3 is TGTGCCAGCAGCTTAGACCCAGACAGCTATGGCTACACCTTC. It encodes CASSLDPDSYGYTF.

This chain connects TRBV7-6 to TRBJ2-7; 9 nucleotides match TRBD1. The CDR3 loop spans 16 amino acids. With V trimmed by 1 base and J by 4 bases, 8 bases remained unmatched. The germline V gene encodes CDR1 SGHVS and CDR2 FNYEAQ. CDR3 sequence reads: CASSLEPGQGQYEQYF. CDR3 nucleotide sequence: TGTGCCAGCAGCTTAGAACCGGGACAGGGTCAGTACGAGCAGTACTTC. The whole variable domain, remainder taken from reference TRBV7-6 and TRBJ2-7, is GAGVSQSPRYKVTKRGQDVALRCDPISGHVSLYWYRQALGQGPEFLTYFNYEAQQDKSGLPNDRFSAERPEGSISTLTIQRTEQRDSAMYRCASSLEPGQGQYEQYFGPGTRLTVT.

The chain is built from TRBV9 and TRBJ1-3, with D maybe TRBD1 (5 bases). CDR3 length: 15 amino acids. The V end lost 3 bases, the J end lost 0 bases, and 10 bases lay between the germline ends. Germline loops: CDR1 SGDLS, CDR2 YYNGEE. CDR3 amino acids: CASSEWGNSGNTIYF. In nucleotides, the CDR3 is TGTGCCAGCAGCGAGTGGGGGAACTCTGGAAACACCATATATTTT.

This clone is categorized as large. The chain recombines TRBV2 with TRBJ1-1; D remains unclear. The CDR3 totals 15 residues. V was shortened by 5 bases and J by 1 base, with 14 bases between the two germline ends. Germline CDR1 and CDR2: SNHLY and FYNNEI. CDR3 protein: CASSLFRSGNTEAFF. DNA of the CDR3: TGTGCCAGCAGTTTGTTCAGGTCTGGGAACACTGAAGCTTTCTTT.

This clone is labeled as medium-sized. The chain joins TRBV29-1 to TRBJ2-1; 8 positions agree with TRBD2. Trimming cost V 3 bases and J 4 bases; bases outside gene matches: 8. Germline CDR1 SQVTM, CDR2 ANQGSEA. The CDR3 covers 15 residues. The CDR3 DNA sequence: TGCAGCGTTGATCCCAGGGCGGGAGGATACAATGAGCAGTTCTTC. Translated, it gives CSVDPRAGGYNEQFF.

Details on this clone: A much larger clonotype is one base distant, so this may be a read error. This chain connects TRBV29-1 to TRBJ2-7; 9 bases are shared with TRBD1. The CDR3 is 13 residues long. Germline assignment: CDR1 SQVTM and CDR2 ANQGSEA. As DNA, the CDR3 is TGCAGCGTAACAGGGGGCAGCTCCTACGGGCAGTACTTC. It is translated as CSVTGGSSYGQYF.